Each of the 21 T cell receptor beta chains below was sequenced from the same sample in a study of T cells in Graves' hyperthyroidism and ophthalmopathy. The TCR beta CDR3 regions underwent amplification using RNA transcripts as the source. First-round RT-PCR targeting the TCR CDR3 was performed with the HTBI primer set. TCRdb recomputed calls from the multiplex PCR reads with MiXCR, one row per CDR3 protein. The sample yields a few hundred thousand distinct CDR3 sequences, more than 12% seen once. The material sequenced was blood. These receptors all come from a young woman with Graves' hyperthyroidism.

Points on this clonotype: One end of the junction varies from germline; a read error may be responsible. The chain links TRBV27 to TRBJ1-2; D not certain. Germline V gives CDR1 MNHEY, CDR2 SMNVEV (reference sequence). The CDR3 loop spans 12 amino acids. In nucleotides, the CDR3 is TGTGCCAGCCGTTTTCCCGAGGGCGGCTACACCTTC. Amino acids: CASRFPEGGYTF.

The V gene is TRBV3-1, the J gene TRBJ2-1; the D is unclear. V lost 5 bases, J lost 3 bases, and 8 bases lay in between. This CDR3 contains 13 residues. In germline, CDR1 is LGHDT, CDR2 YNNKEL (reference sequence). CDR3 protein: CASSGFNYNEQFF. DNA for the CDR3: TGTGCCAGCAGCGGGTTTAACTACAATGAGCAGTTCTTC.

This clonotype was picked up many times. The chain employs TRBV24-1 and TRBJ1-5; no clear D. This CDR3 has 14 amino acids. Between the trimmed V and J ends, which lost 4 bases and 5 bases, there was a span of 11 bases. CDR1 KGHDR and CDR2 SFDVKD come from the germline V gene. The CDR3, as DNA: TGTGCCACCAGTGAGCTAGGCTTTGATCAGCCCCAGCATTTT. It is translated as CATSELGFDQPQHF.

This clonotype was seen many times. The V and J genes are TRBV24-1 and TRBJ2-3, with 8 bases matching TRBD1. In germline, CDR1 is KGHDR, CDR2 SFDVKD. The CDR3 totals 17 residues. V was clipped by 4 bases and J by 0 bases; unmatched bases: 8. The CDR3 DNA sequence: TGTGCCACCAGTGACTGGGACAGGCGACAAAGCACAGATACGCAGTATTTT. Translating gives CATSDWDRRQSTDTQYF.

This clonotype showed up just a few times. J is TRBJ2-4 and V is TRBV2; D not certain. The CDR3 is made up of 11 amino acids. CDR1 is SNHLY, CDR2 FYNNEI, per germline. Deletions cut 6 bases from V and 14 bases from J, with 14 bases between. For the CDR3, the DNA is TGTGCCAGCAGCGTGGGATGGCGTAAGTACTTC. It translates to CASSVGWRKYF.

In its sample, this clonotype was seen a few times. The chain links TRBV29-1 to TRBJ2-3; TRBD1 is a possible D gene (5 bases). CDR1 and CDR2 from the germline V gene are SQVTM and ANQGSEA. The CDR3 is made up of 14 amino acids. The germline V and J ends were trimmed by 7 bases and 4 bases, with 18 bases remaining between them. The DNA for the CDR3 is TGCAGCGCCCCATTTGGGCAGGGTGCAGATACGCAGTATTTT. The encoded protein is CSAPFGQGADTQYF.

This clonotype was detected a few times. This sequence joins TRBV11-2 and TRBJ2-1, with TRBD2 matching 7 bases. V was clipped by 1 base and J by 5 bases; unmatched bases: 5. The CDR3 length is 15 residues. CDR1 is SGHAT, CDR2 FQNNGV, per germline. The CDR3 DNA reads as TGTGCCAGCAGCTTAGGCGGGGGTCTCCACAATGAGCAGTTCTTC. This codes for CASSLGGGLHNEQFF.

As regards this clonotype: This may be a read error: a much more frequent sequence differs by one nucleotide. J is TRBJ2-1 and V is TRBV12-3 or TRBV12-4; the match to TRBD2 covers 9 bases. The CDR3 is 15 residues long. The CDR3 DNA reads TGTGCCAGCAGCTTAGCGGGAGAGCCCGCGGGCGAGCAGTTCTTC. Translating it yields CASSLAGEPAGEQFF.

Ten or more counts support this clonotype. The chain carries TRBV6-1 and TRBJ2-7; D unresolved. Trimming shortened V by 6 bases and J by 4 bases, and 10 bases separated the two germline ends. This CDR3 comprises 12 residues. CDR1 and CDR2 from the germline V gene are MNHNS and SASEGT. The CDR3 region is CASRPPGYEQYF. CDR3 DNA sequence: TGTGCCAGCAGACCCCCCGGTTACGAGCAGTACTTC.

A note on this clonotype: An end of the junction differs from the germline gene, which may be a read error. This chain links TRBV7-2 with TRBJ2-1, with D unclear. Germline loops: CDR1 SGHTA, CDR2 FQGNSA. The length of the CDR3 is 14 residues. The CDR3 DNA reads as TGTGCCAGCAATAGGGTGAGCTCCTACAATGAGCAGTCCTTC. This gives the protein CASNRVSSYNEQSF. The entire variable domain, with the rest obtained from reference TRBV7-2 and TRBJ2-1, is as follows: GAGVSQSPSNKVTEKGKDVELRCDPISGHTALYWYRQSLGQGLEFLIYFQGNSAPDKSGLPSDRFSAERTGGSVSTLTIQRTQQEDSAVYLCASNRVSSYNEQSFGPGTRLTVL.

The chain links TRBV20-1 to TRBJ2-4; 11 bases agree with TRBD2. V trimming: 5 bases; J trimming: 2 bases; junction bases outside the gene matches: 5. CDR3 length: 15 amino acids. Germline assignment: CDR1 DFQATT and CDR2 SNEGSKA (reference sequence). The CDR3 here is CSAGGLAGSKNIQYF. The CDR3, as DNA: TGCAGTGCTGGAGGACTAGCGGGTTCCAAAAACATTCAGTACTTC.

This clonotype came up a few times. The gene calls are TRBV30 and TRBJ2-7; 11 bases are a match to TRBD2. V was pared by 1 base and J by 2 bases, with 10 bases of the junction left unmatched. Germline CDR1 reads GTSNPN; CDR2 reads SVGIG (reference sequence). This CDR3 has 17 amino acids. The CDR3 reads CAWSGASGRWVAYEQYF. CDR3 bases: TGTGCCTGGAGTGGTGCTAGCGGGAGGTGGGTGGCCTACGAGCAGTACTTC. Based on the CDR3 plus reference TRBV30 and TRBJ2-7, the full variable domain is SQTIHQWPATLVQPVGSPLSLECTVEGTSNPNLYWYRQAAGRGLQLLFYSVGIGQISSEVPQNLSASRPQDRQFILSSKKLLLSDSGFYLCAWSGASGRWVAYEQYFGPGTRLTVT.

This clonotype was detected only a few times. The chain links TRBV20-1 to TRBJ1-2, with TRBD1 matching over 7 bases. The CDR3 runs to 12 residues. J lost 4 bases, V lost 6 bases, and 5 bases had no gene match. Germline V lookup: CDR1 DFQATT, CDR2 SNEGSKA (reference sequence). CDR3 coding DNA: TGCAGTGCACGAGGACAGGTCTATGGCTACACCTTC. This sequence encodes CSARGQVYGYTF.

This chain links TRBV9 with TRBJ2-5; perhaps TRBD1 as D (6 bases). Germline values: CDR1 SGDLS, CDR2 YYNGEE. This CDR3 is 17 amino acids long. The V end lost 1 base, the J end lost 5 bases, and 21 bases lay between the germline ends. The DNA for the CDR3 is TGTGCCAGCAGCGTATCCGACAGGAATCGTCCAAGCGAGACCCAGTACTTC. This translates into CASSVSDRNRPSETQYF.

Many counts were recorded for this clonotype. The V gene is TRBV2, the J gene TRBJ1-5, with D unclear. V lost 3 bases, J lost 1 base, and 7 bases lay in between. Germline V CDR1 and CDR2: SNHLY, FYNNEI. The CDR3 contains 14 residues. CDR3: CASSDRKSNQPQHF. As DNA, the CDR3 is TGTGCCAGCAGTGACAGAAAAAGCAATCAGCCCCAGCATTTT.

As regards this clonotype: A read error may be the cause here, since a much bigger clone is one base away. This rearrangement joins TRBV7-9 to TRBJ2-5; D is undetermined. The J call may be faulty, since TRBJ2-1 better matches the DNA end. There are 12 residues in the CDR3. Germline V gives CDR1 SEHNR, CDR2 FQNEAQ (reference sequence). CDR3 sequence reads: CASSLTPETQFF. In nucleotides, the CDR3 is TGTGCCAGCAGCTTAACCCCTGAGACCCAGTTCTTC.

This clonotype was detected only a few times. The J gene is TRBJ2-7, the V gene TRBV20-1, with TRBD1 matching 9 bases. The germline CDR1 and CDR2 sequences are DFQATT and SNEGSKA (reference sequence). V trimming: 0 bases; J trimming: 2 bases; junction bases outside the gene matches: 11. CDR3 size: 17 residues. CDR3 loop: CSARDWVRGTGTYEQYF. In nucleotides, the CDR3 is TGCAGTGCTAGAGATTGGGTTCGGGGGACAGGGACCTACGAGCAGTACTTC.

This clonotype was recorded a few times. The chain is built from TRBV20-1 and TRBJ2-5, with TRBD2 matching 7 bases. Germline CDR1 and CDR2: DFQATT and SNEGSKA (reference sequence). The CDR3 has 15 amino acids. V shed 5 bases, J shed 1 base, and the junction held 10 bases outside the gene matches. The CDR3 loop reads CSAAAESGTQETQYF. The CDR3 nucleotides are TGCAGTGCTGCAGCCGAGAGCGGGACCCAAGAGACCCAGTACTTC.

The rearrangement uses TRBV20-1 and TRBJ2-4; D gene unclear. V was shortened by 6 bases and J by 0 bases, with 9 bases between the two germline ends. The CDR3 extends over 13 amino acids. Per germline, CDR1 DFQATT and CDR2 SNEGSKA (reference sequence). CDR3 in DNA: TGCAGTGCGTCAGAGATAGCCAAAAACATTCAGTACTTC. The encoded protein is CSASEIAKNIQYF.

In this sample, this clonotype turned up many times. V usage is TRBV5-1 and J usage is TRBJ2-7, with 9 positions matching TRBD1. This CDR3 contains 14 residues. The V gene's germline CDR1 is SGHRS and CDR2 YFSETQ. After removal of 0 bases from V and 4 bases from J, the junction contained 2 bases not matched to a gene. The CDR3 sequence is CASSLADRGYEQYF. For the CDR3, the DNA is TGCGCCAGCAGCTTGGCGGACAGGGGATACGAGCAGTACTTC.

This clonotype was observed many times. The genes are TRBV7-2 and TRBJ2-3; D unresolved. The V end lost 2 bases, the J end lost 2 bases, and 11 bases lay between the germline ends. The germline V gene encodes CDR1 SGHTA and CDR2 FQGNSA. The CDR3 extends over 15 amino acids. CDR3 loop: CASSLSGGFTDTQYF. CDR3 nucleotide sequence: TGTGCCAGCAGCTTATCCGGCGGATTCACAGATACGCAGTATTTT.